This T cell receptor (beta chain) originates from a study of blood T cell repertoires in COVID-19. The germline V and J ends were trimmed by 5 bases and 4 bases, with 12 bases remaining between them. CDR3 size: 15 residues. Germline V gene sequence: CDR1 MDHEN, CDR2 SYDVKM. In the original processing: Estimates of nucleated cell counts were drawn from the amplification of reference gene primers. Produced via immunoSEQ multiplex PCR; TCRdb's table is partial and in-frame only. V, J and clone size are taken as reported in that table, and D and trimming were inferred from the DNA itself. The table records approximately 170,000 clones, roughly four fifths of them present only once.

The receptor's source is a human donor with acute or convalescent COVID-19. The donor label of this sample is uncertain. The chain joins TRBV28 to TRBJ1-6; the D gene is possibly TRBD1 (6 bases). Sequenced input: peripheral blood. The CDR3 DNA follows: TGTGCCAGCAGTAATGGACAGACGTATAATTCACCCCTCCACTTT. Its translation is CASSNGQTYNSPLHF.